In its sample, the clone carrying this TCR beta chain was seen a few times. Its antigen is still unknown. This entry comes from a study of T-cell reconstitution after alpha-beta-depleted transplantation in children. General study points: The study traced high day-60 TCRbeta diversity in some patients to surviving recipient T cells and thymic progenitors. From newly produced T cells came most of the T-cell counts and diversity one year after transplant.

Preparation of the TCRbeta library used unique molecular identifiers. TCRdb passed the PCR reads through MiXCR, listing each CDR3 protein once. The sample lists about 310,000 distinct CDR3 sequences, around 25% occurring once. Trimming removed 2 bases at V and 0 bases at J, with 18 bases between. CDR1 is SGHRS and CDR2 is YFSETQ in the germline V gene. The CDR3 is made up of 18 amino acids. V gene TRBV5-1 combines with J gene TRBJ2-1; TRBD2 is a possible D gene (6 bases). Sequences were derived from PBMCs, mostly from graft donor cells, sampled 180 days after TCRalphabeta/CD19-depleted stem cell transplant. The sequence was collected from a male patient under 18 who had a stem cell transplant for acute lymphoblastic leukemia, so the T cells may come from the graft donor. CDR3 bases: TGCGCCAGCAGCTTCCGCATAGCGGACGGGGGCTCCTACAATGAGCAGTTCTTC. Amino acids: CASSFRIADGGSYNEQFF. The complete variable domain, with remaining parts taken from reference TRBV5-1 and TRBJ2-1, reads KAGVTQTPRYLIKTRGQQVTLSCSPISGHRSVSWYQQTPGQGLQFLFEYFSETQRNKGNFPGRFSGRQFSNSRSEMNVSTLELGDSALYLCASSFRIADGGSYNEQFFGPGTRLTVL.